One and the same sample provided the 18 T cell receptor beta chains below, sequenced in a study of T-cell memory formation after mild COVID-19. Via MiXCR, TCRdb re-called the 5' RACE reads, giving one row per CDR3 protein. The data contain about 260,000 distinct CDR3 sequences, around 8% of them seen just once; the ten biggest clones take up 22%. Material: PBMCs or a T cell subset sorted from them (not recorded which). The receptors stem from a young man who had mild COVID-19 (a few samples of this study predate the infection). Cell type and time point are not known.

The chain joins TRBV7-9 to TRBJ1-1, with 11 bases matching TRBD1. Germline-derived CDR1 and CDR2 are SEHNR and FQNEAQ (reference sequence). The CDR3 sequence is 16 residues long. V lost 4 bases to trimming and J lost 5 bases; unmatched junction nucleotides: 9. As DNA, the CDR3 is TGTGCCAGCAGCTACGGACAGGGGGCCGGACGGACTGAAGCTTTCTTT. Translating gives CASSYGQGAGRTEAFF.

This clonotype has just a few counts. The chain has TRBV2 and TRBJ2-1, with 7 bases matching TRBD2. Germline V CDR1 and CDR2: SNHLY, FYNNEI. The CDR3 runs 11 residues. Trimming took 8 bases from V and 13 from J; bases not matched to a gene: 8. The CDR3, as DNA: TGTGCCAGCGCCTCTAGCGGCTCACAGTTCTTC. Amino acids: CASASSGSQFF.

The chain joins TRBV28 to TRBJ2-1, with D unclear. Trimming shortened V by 6 bases and J by 8 bases, and 8 bases separated the two germline ends. The CDR3 contains 11 residues. The germline V gene encodes CDR1 MDHEN and CDR2 SYDVKM. In DNA form, the CDR3 reads TGTGCCAGCAGGTTTCGGGATGAGCAGTTCTTC. Its protein product is CASRFRDEQFF.

This clonotype has at least ten counts. This chain uses TRBV9 with TRBJ2-5; TRBD2 agrees at 8 bases. Germline CDR1 is SGDLS and CDR2 is YYNGEE. The CDR3 is made up of 17 amino acids. With V trimmed by 4 bases and J by 5 bases, 16 bases remained unmatched. The CDR3, as DNA: TGTGCCAGCAGCCCCCGCTCCTCCAGCGGGGGCGCCGAGACCCAGTACTTC. It encodes CASSPRSSSGGAETQYF. The whole variable domain, filled in from reference TRBV9 and TRBJ2-5, reads DSGVTQTPKHLITATGQRVTLRCSPRSGDLSVYWYQQSLDQGLQFLIQYYNGEERAKGNILERFSAQQFPDLHSELNLSSLELGDSALYFCASSPRSSSGGAETQYFGPGTRLLVL.

The rearrangement uses TRBV4-3 and TRBJ1-5; TRBD1 might be the D (6 bases). V was trimmed by 1 base and J by 7 bases, leaving 8 bases between them. The CDR3 runs 13 residues. The germline V gene has CDR1 LGHNA and CDR2 YSLEER. CDR3 DNA: TGCGCCAGCAGCCAAGGGGGGGGCCAGCCCCAGCATTTT. As protein: CASSQGGGQPQHF.

The gene calls are TRBV18 and TRBJ1-3; D gene ambiguous. Per germline, CDR1 KGHSH and CDR2 LQKENI. CDR3 length equals 18 residues. Trimming took 6 bases from V and 0 from J, leaving 21 bases between them. This chain's CDR3 is CASSATGGRRLSGNTIYF. CDR3 DNA: TGTGCCAGCTCCGCGACCGGAGGACGGAGGCTCTCTGGAAACACCATATATTTT. Filled out from reference TRBV18 and TRBJ1-3, the complete variable domain reads NAGVMQNPRHLVRRRGQEARLRCSPMKGHSHVYWYRQLPEEGLKFMVYLQKENIIDESGMPKERFSAEFPKEGPSILRIQQVVRGDSAAYFCASSATGGRRLSGNTIYFGEGSWLTVV.

This clonotype has at least ten counts. The chain employs TRBV7-3 and TRBJ2-5; 13 bases are a match to TRBD2. Germline trimming cut 5 bases from V and 2 bases from J; bases unmatched to any gene: 8. CDR1 is SGHTA and CDR2 is FQGTGA in the germline V gene. The CDR3 contains 17 residues. DNA for the CDR3: TGTGCCAGCAGCCCCCGAGGGACTAGCGGGGAACAAGAGACCCAGTACTTC. Protein sequence: CASSPRGTSGEQETQYF.

The J gene is TRBJ1-1, the V gene TRBV6-6; D might be TRBD1 (6 bases). The V end lost 6 bases, the J end lost 0 bases, and 11 bases lay between the germline ends. This CDR3 spans 14 amino acids. Germline V gene lookup returns CDR1 MNHNY and CDR2 SVGAGI (reference sequence). CDR3 protein: CASSRQALNTEAFF. The CDR3, as DNA: TGTGCCAGCAGCCGACAGGCCTTGAACACTGAAGCTTTCTTT.

The chain links TRBV9 to TRBJ1-4; 7 nucleotides align to TRBD1. CDR1 and CDR2 (germline): SGDLS, YYNGEE. There are 16 residues in the CDR3. With V trimmed by 0 bases and J by 8 bases, 10 bases remained unmatched. CDR3 nucleotides: TGTGCCAGCAGCGTAGATTGGGACAGCGGGTGGGAAAAACTGTTTTTT. This translates into CASSVDWDSGWEKLFF. Full variable domain (missing parts from reference TRBV9 and TRBJ1-4): DSGVTQTPKHLITATGQRVTLRCSPRSGDLSVYWYQQSLDQGLQFLIQYYNGEERAKGNILERFSAQQFPDLHSELNLSSLELGDSALYFCASSVDWDSGWEKLFFGSGTQLSVL.

The rearrangement uses TRBV6-5 and TRBJ2-4; tentative D call: TRBD1 (5 bases). V gave up 1 base and J gave up 8 bases, with 9 bases separating them. The CDR3 loop spans 13 amino acids. Germline CDR1 MNHEY, CDR2 SVGAGI. CDR3 nucleotide sequence: TGTGCCAGCAGTTACTGGGTAGGGGACATTCAGTACTTC. The encoded protein is CASSYWVGDIQYF.

The chain is built from TRBV29-1 and TRBJ2-5; 10 bases match TRBD1. This CDR3 spans 15 amino acids. Per germline, CDR1 SQVTM and CDR2 ANQGSEA. The ends lost 4 bases at V and 5 bases at J; junction bases unmatched: 10. The CDR3 is CSVGKVTGGWETQYF. As DNA, the CDR3 is TGCAGCGTTGGTAAAGTGACAGGGGGCTGGGAGACCCAGTACTTC.

This clonotype has a handful of counts. CDR3 sequence (DNA): TGTGCCATCAGTGAGTCGAGGGGAGCTAATGAAAAACTGTTTTTT. Translating it yields CAISESRGANEKLFF. The chain uses TRBV10-3 and TRBJ1-4, with a tentative D call TRBD1 (5 bases). Germline loops: CDR1 ENHRY, CDR2 SYGVKD. Trimming shortened V by 0 bases and J by 3 bases, and 8 bases separated the two germline ends. There are 15 residues in the CDR3.

This clonotype was seen a handful of times. The CDR3 here is CASSLAAGQLSYNEQFF. CDR3 sequence (DNA): TGTGCCAGCAGCTTAGCAGCGGGTCAACTCTCCTACAATGAGCAGTTCTTC. The V call is TRBV7-2, the J call TRBJ2-1; tentative D call: TRBD2 (6 bases). CDR3 size: 17 residues. Germline CDR1 and CDR2: SGHTA and FQGNSA. Trimming cost V 0 bases and J 0 bases, with 12 bases left between them.

This clonotype occurred many times. The chain combines TRBV28 with TRBJ2-7; TRBD2 is a possible D gene (5 bases). The germline CDR1 and CDR2 sequences are MDHEN and SYDVKM. The CDR3 runs to 14 residues. Trimming removed 4 bases at V and 3 bases at J, with 13 bases between. CDR3 DNA sequence: TGTGCCAGCAGTTCCACGGACTCATTCTACGAGCAGTACGTC. This codes for CASSSTDSFYEQYV.

The gene calls are TRBV20-1 and TRBJ1-6, with 8 positions matching TRBD1. CDR1 and CDR2 from the germline V gene are DFQATT and SNEGSKA (reference sequence). The CDR3 covers 13 residues. V shed 3 bases, J shed 9 bases, and the junction held 4 bases outside the gene matches. The CDR3 spells CSARTGESSPLHF. The CDR3 DNA follows: TGCAGTGCTAGGACAGGGGAAAGTTCACCCCTCCACTTT.

This clonotype has a handful of counts. The chain uses TRBV9 and TRBJ1-5; TRBD1 aligns across 7 bases. With 4 bases clipped from V and 0 bases from J, the junction kept 7 bases outside the gene matches. The CDR3 runs 16 residues. Germline V gives CDR1 SGDLS, CDR2 YYNGEE. The CDR3 bases are TGTGCCAGCAGCCCCCGAGGGGACAGTAGCAATCAGCCCCAGCATTTT. Translated: CASSPRGDSSNQPQHF.

The sample holds a few counts of this clonotype. This sequence joins TRBV2 and TRBJ1-6, with 7 bases identical to TRBD1. The V and J ends lost 7 bases and 5 bases, in that order; junction bases with no gene match: 8. Germline CDR1 is SNHLY and CDR2 is FYNNEI. This CDR3 is 15 amino acids long. The CDR3 is CASTPGGTDNSPLHF. As DNA, the CDR3 is TGTGCCAGCACACCTGGGGGGACAGATAATTCACCCCTCCACTTT.

The chain carries TRBV28 and TRBJ1-2, with 7 bases fitting TRBD1. The germline V gene has CDR1 MDHEN and CDR2 SYDVKM. CDR3 size: 14 residues. Trimming at V came to 7 bases and at J to 4 bases, leaving 9 bases not matched to a gene. CDR3 sequence: CASTLTGRAYGYTF. In DNA, the CDR3 is TGTGCCAGCACCTTGACAGGGAGGGCCTATGGCTACACCTTC.